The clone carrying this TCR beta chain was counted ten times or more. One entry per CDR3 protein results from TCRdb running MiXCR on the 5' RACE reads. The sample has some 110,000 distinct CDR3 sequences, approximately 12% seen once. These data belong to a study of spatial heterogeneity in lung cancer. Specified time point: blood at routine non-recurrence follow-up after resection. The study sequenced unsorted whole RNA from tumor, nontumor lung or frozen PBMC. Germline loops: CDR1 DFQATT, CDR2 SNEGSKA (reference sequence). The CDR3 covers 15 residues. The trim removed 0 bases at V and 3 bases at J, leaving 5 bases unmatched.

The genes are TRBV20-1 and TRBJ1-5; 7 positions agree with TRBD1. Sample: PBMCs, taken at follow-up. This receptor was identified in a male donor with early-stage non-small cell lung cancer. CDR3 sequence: CSARDPRGYNQPQHF. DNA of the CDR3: TGCAGTGCTAGAGATCCCAGGGGGTACAATCAGCCCCAGCATTTT.